This T cell receptor (beta chain) was identified in a study of T cell repertoires in cytomegalovirus infection. This clonotype was detected ten times or more. The antigen is undetermined. Trimming left V 4 bases short and J 2 bases short, with 11 bases between. The CDR3 is 14 residues long. In germline, CDR1 is SGHTA, CDR2 FQGNSA. TCRdb processed the reads anew with MiXCR; each CDR3 protein has one entry. Of around 100,000 distinct CDR3 sequences in the sample, around 10% were seen once. The chain recombines TRBV7-2 with TRBJ1-1; a possible D gene is TRBD1 (5 bases). The receptor's source is a human donor in good health (CMV status not recorded). Some clones in this sample may be carry-over from other donors' samples. The sequenced material came from PBMCs, sequenced either directly or after in vitro stimulation (not recorded which). The DNA for the CDR3 is TGTGCCAGCAGCTCCTCGGGGCTCAACACTGAAGCTTTCTTT. Translated: CASSSSGLNTEAFF. Looking up the rest from reference TRBV7-2 and TRBJ1-1 gives the full variable domain: GAGVSQSPSNKVTEKGKDVELRCDPISGHTALYWYRQSLGQGLEFLIYFQGNSAPDKSGLPSDRFSAERTGGSVSTLTIQRTQQEDSAVYLCASSSSGLNTEAFFGQGTRLTVV.